These 18 T cell receptor beta chains originate from one sample sequenced in a study of T cell responses to AZD1222 COVID-19 vaccine. Clones were read by immunoSEQ multiplex PCR, and TCRdb kept only the in-frame ones, dropping some. The table has just under 90,000 clones, 89% seen once; the top ten hold 5.5%. The source was peripheral blood, collected 28 days after the second AZD1222 dose. These TCRs come from an adult who received the AZD1222 COVID-19 vaccine.

The chain links TRBV9 to TRBJ2-2; D is possibly TRBD1 or TRBD2 (5 bases each). CDR1 is SGDLS, CDR2 YYNGEE, per germline. The CDR3 spans 16 residues. The germline V and J ends were trimmed by 0 bases and 5 bases, with 14 bases remaining between them. CDR3 region: CASSVVGLAGTGELFF. CDR3 nucleotides: TGTGCCAGCAGCGTAGTAGGGCTAGCAGGGACCGGGGAGCTGTTTTTT.

This clone was detected only once. The rearrangement joins TRBV18 to TRBJ1-1; D is unclear. Trimming cost V 6 bases and J 0 bases, with 14 bases left between them. This CDR3 comprises 15 residues. Germline V gene sequence: CDR1 KGHSH, CDR2 LQKENI. CDR3: CASSRRTEMNTEAFF. The CDR3 DNA follows: TGTGCCAGCTCTCGCCGGACGGAGATGAACACTGAAGCTTTCTTT.

The chain employs TRBV29-1 and TRBJ1-3; D perhaps matches TRBD1 (6 bases). The CDR3 is made up of 12 amino acids. The germline V and J ends were trimmed by 5 bases and 2 bases, with 7 bases remaining between them. Germline CDR1 SQVTM, CDR2 ANQGSEA. CDR3 amino acids: CSVSGAGNTIYF. The CDR3 DNA is TGCAGCGTTTCAGGGGCTGGAAACACCATATATTTT.

The CDR3 coding sequence is TGTGCCAGCTCACCGCCAAGACAGGGGGGGTCCTACGAGCAGTACTTC. Its protein is CASSPPRQGGSYEQYF. The chain uses TRBV18 and TRBJ2-7; 9 bases align to TRBD1. Looked up from germline, CDR1 is KGHSH and CDR2 is LQKENI. This CDR3 contains 16 residues. With V trimmed by 3 bases and J by 1 base, 7 bases remained unmatched.

The rearrangement uses TRBV19 and TRBJ1-1; D remains unclear. Germline V gene sequence: CDR1 LNHDA, CDR2 SQIVND (reference sequence). This CDR3 has 14 residues. V gave up 4 bases and J gave up 6 bases, with 15 bases separating them. The CDR3 loop is CASSKLTDSAEAFF. The CDR3 DNA is TGTGCCAGTAGTAAGCTAACGGATTCAGCTGAAGCTTTCTTT.

This chain joins TRBV12-3 or TRBV12-4 and TRBJ2-5; D uncertain. Trimming cost V 2 bases and J 7 bases, with 5 bases left between them. The CDR3 extends over 11 amino acids. CDR3 DNA sequence: TGTGCCAGCAGTTTACTGGGGACCCAGTACTTC. Its translation is CASSLLGTQYF.

The chain is built from TRBV18 and TRBJ1-4, with D uncertain. The length of the CDR3 is 13 residues. CDR1 and CDR2 (germline): KGHSH, LQKENI. V gave up 5 bases and J gave up 5 bases, with 9 bases separating them. Here the CDR3 reads CASSSGLNEKLFF. The CDR3 DNA reads as TGTGCCAGCTCATCCGGACTAAATGAAAAACTGTTTTTT.

The chain couples TRBV4-3 to TRBJ2-7; no clear D gene. Germline CDR1 is LGHNA and CDR2 is YSLEER. The CDR3 loop spans 13 amino acids. Deletions cut 3 bases from V and 3 bases from J, with 9 bases between. The CDR3 spells CASSQVTYYEQYF. The CDR3 nucleotides read TGCGCCAGCAGCCAGGTAACTTACTACGAGCAGTACTTC.

The chain has TRBV3-1 (or the pseudogene TRBV3-2) and TRBJ2-7; D remains ambiguous. The CDR3 length is 13 residues. Germline V gives CDR1 LGHDT, CDR2 YNNKEL (reference sequence). Trimming took 3 bases from V and 4 from J, leaving 10 bases between them. In DNA form, the CDR3 reads TGTGCCAGCAGCCACCCGTGTCCTTACGAGCAGTACTTC. This codes for CASSHPCPYEQYF.

The rearrangement links TRBV19 to TRBJ2-7; TRBD1 matches 9 bases. CDR3 length: 13 residues. Looked up from germline, CDR1 is LNHDA and CDR2 is SQIVND (reference sequence). Germline trimming cut 10 bases from V and 0 bases from J; bases unmatched to any gene: 4. The CDR3 nucleotides read TGTGCCACCGAGGACAGGGGCTCCTACGAGCAGTACTTC. Protein product: CATEDRGSYEQYF.

This clone was found once. The V and J genes are TRBV23-1 and TRBJ1-5; no firm D call. TRBV23-1 is labeled an ORF, and its function is uncertain. Trimming took off 1 base at V and 5 bases at J, with 12 bases between the two ends. This CDR3 contains 15 residues. CDR3 nucleotide sequence: TGCGCCAGCAGTCAATTTGGACCACCCCATCAGCCCCAGCATTTT. This gives the protein CASSQFGPPHQPQHF.

V and J are TRBV25-1 and TRBJ1-6; maybe TRBD1 (5 bases). Trimming pared 1 base from V and 9 bases from J, leaving 10 bases between. Germline CDR1 and CDR2: MGHDK and SYGVNS. This CDR3 contains 14 residues. The CDR3 reads CASSESPGRSPLHF. In DNA, the CDR3 is TGTGCCAGCAGTGAATCGCCAGGGCGTTCACCCCTCCACTTT.

The rearrangement uses TRBV30 and TRBJ2-7; D is possibly TRBD2 (5 bases). Per the germline V gene, CDR1 is GTSNPN and CDR2 is SVGIG (reference sequence). The V end was cut by 5 bases, the J end by 3 bases, with 11 bases between. The CDR3 has 12 amino acids. CDR3 region: CAWGGDNYEQYF. The CDR3 coding sequence is TGTGCCTGGGGAGGCGACAACTACGAGCAGTACTTC.

The chain joins TRBV5-5 to TRBJ1-4, with D unresolved. Germline V gene data show CDR1 as SGHKS and CDR2 as YYEKEE (reference sequence). There are 15 residues in the CDR3. With 4 bases removed from V and 4 bases from J, the gap between germline ends came to 14 bases. The DNA of the CDR3 is TGTGCCAGCAGCCCCCTGGGTGGGAGTAATGAAAAACTGTTTTTT. This gives the protein CASSPLGGSNEKLFF.

The chain joins TRBV19 to TRBJ2-6; no reliable D call. The CDR3 has 13 amino acids. Germline loops: CDR1 LNHDA, CDR2 SQIVND (reference sequence). V was pared by 5 bases and J by 2 bases, with 4 bases between. The CDR3 here is CASSLPGANVLTF. The CDR3, as DNA: TGTGCCAGTAGTTTACCTGGGGCCAACGTCCTGACTTTC.

The rearrangement joins TRBV6-2 or TRBV6-3 to TRBJ1-1; tentative D call: TRBD1 (5 bases). The CDR3 is 14 amino acids. The germline CDR1 and CDR2 sequences are MNHEY and SVGEGT. V lost 5 bases and J lost 4, with 14 bases in between. CDR3 nucleotide sequence: TGTGCCAGCAGTGAGGACACAGGTGGCACTGAAGCTTTCTTT. Its translation is CASSEDTGGTEAFF.

This chain links TRBV19 with TRBJ2-3, with 8 bases fitting TRBD2. CDR1 LNHDA and CDR2 SQIVND come from the germline V gene (reference sequence). V gave up 1 base and J gave up 1 base; unmatched junction bases: 4. CDR3 size: 16 residues. The CDR3 here is CASSIVTGGGTDTQYF. The CDR3 bases are TGTGCCAGTAGTATAGTAACGGGGGGGGGCACAGATACGCAGTATTTT.

This clone came up many times. V is TRBV5-6 and J is TRBJ2-7, with D possibly TRBD2 on 6 matching bases. Germline CDR1 reads SGHDT; CDR2 reads YYEEEE. This CDR3 has 13 residues. V was pared by 2 bases and J by 3 bases, with 9 bases between. The CDR3 is CASSFGGVYEQYF. The CDR3 DNA reads TGTGCCAGCAGCTTCGGAGGGGTCTACGAGCAGTACTTC.